The T cell receptor (beta chain) under discussion was sequenced for a study of blood T cell repertoires in COVID-19. Across the study: The cDNA or gDNA used as material had been derived from T cells, B-cell-depleted T cells, or PBMCs.

Germline V lookup: CDR1 SGHTS, CDR2 YDEGEE. There are 14 residues in the CDR3. V was cut by 0 bases and J by 1 base, with 4 bases left in between. In the study's own analysis: Amplification of reference gene primers provided the estimated nucleated cell counts. Produced via immunoSEQ multiplex PCR; TCRdb's table is partial and in-frame only. V and J calls and clone size are those listed in that table; D and trimming were worked out from the DNA. The table records 130,000 to 150,000 clones, more than 80% of them present only once. J is TRBJ1-4 and V is TRBV5-8; no clear D. Sequenced: peripheral blood. The clonotype was recovered from a human donor in a cohort sampled during active COVID-19. CDR3 nucleotides: TGTGCCAGCAGCTTGGTCAGAACTAATGAAAAACTGTTTTTT. It codes for CASSLVRTNEKLFF.